The clone carrying this T cell receptor (beta chain) was detected once. There are 13 residues in the CDR3. The germline V and J ends were trimmed by 1 base and 8 bases, with 9 bases remaining between them. Germline lookup yields CDR1 SGHTA and CDR2 FQGNSA. Repertoires were generated with immunoSEQ multiplex PCR, while TCRdb's copy carries only in-frame clones and drops some. The sample lists tens of thousands of clones, roughly three quarters occurring once. This sample stems from a study of blood T cell repertoires in COVID-19. Study background: Both acute and convalescent COVID-19 samples were obtained from the United States, Italy and Spain. Sample material is recorded as cDNA or gDNA derived from T cells, B-cell-depleted T cells, or PBMCs.

The origin of this receptor is a man between 65 and 79 years old with COVID-19, enrolled during active disease. The sample was peripheral blood. The chain uses TRBV7-2 and TRBJ2-1; D is perhaps TRBD2 (5 bases). DNA of the CDR3: TGTGCCAGCAGCTTAGAGAGGGCGGATGAGCAGTTCTTC. As protein: CASSLERADEQFF.